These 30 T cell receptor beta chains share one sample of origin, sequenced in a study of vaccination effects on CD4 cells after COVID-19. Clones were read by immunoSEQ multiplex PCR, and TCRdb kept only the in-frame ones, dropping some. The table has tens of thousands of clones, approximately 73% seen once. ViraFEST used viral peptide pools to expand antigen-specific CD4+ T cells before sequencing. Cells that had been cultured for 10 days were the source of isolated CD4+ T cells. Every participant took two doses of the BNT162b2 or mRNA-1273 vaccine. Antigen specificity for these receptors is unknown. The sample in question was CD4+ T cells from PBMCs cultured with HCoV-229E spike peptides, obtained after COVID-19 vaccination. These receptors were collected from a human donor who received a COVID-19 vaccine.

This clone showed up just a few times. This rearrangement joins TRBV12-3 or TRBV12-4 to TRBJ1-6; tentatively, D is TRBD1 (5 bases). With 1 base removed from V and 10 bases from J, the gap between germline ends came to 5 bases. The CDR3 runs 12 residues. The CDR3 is CASSLGGSPLHF. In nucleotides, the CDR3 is TGTGCCAGCAGTTTAGGGGGCTCACCCCTCCACTTT.

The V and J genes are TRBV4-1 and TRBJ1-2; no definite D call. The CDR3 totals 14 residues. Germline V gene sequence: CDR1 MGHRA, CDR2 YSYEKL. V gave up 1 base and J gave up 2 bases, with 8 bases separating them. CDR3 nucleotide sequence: TGCGCCAGCAGCCAAGGGATGATAAACTATGGCTACACCTTC. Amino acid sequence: CASSQGMINYGYTF.

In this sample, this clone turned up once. The CDR3: CATSDREDTQYF. The CDR3 DNA follows: TGTGCCACCAGTGACAGGGAAGATACGCAGTATTTT. The chain has TRBV24-1 and TRBJ2-3, with D possibly being TRBD1 (5 bases). Trimming pared 4 bases from V and 5 bases from J, leaving 6 bases between. The CDR3 totals 12 residues. Looked up from germline, CDR1 is KGHDR and CDR2 is SFDVKD.

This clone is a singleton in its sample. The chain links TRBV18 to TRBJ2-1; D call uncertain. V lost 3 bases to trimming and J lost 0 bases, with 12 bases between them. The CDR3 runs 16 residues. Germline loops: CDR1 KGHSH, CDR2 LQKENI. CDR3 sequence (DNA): TGTGCCAGCTCACCCCTGTTGATGAGCTCCTACAATGAGCAGTTCTTC. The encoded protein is CASSPLLMSSYNEQFF.

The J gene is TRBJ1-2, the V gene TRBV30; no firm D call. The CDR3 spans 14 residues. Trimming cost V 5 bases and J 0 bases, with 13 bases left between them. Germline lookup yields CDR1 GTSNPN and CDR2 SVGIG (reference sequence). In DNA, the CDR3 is TGTGCCTGGTCCCGATTGGTACCTAACTATGGCTACACCTTC. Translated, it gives CAWSRLVPNYGYTF.

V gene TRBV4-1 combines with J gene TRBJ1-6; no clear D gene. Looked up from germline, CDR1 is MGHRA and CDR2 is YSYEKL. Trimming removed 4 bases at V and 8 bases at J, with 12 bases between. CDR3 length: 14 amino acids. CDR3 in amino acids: CASSPEILYSPLHF. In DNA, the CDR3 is TGCGCCAGCAGCCCGGAAATTCTCTATTCACCCCTCCACTTT.

In nucleotides, the CDR3 is TGTGCCAGCAGCTTGGTTAGCAATCAGCCCCAGCATTTT. Amino acids: CASSLVSNQPQHF. The genes are TRBV5-5 and TRBJ1-5, with D uncertain. This CDR3 has 13 amino acids. Germline V CDR1 and CDR2: SGHKS, YYEKEE (reference sequence). V lost 0 bases, J lost 0 bases, and 1 base lay in between.

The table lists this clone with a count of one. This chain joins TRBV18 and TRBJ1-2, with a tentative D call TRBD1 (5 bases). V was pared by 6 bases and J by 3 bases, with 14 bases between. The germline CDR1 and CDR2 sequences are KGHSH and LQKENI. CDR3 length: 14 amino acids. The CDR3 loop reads CASSLWDGDYGYTF. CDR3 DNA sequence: TGTGCCAGCTCCCTCTGGGACGGCGACTATGGCTACACCTTC.

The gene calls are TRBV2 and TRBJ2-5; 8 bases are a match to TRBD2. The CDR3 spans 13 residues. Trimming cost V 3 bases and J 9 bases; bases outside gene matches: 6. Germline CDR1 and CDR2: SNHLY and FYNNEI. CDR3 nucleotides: TGTGCCAGCAGTGAGGGCGGGGGGCCCCCCCAGTACTTC. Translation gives CASSEGGGPPQYF.

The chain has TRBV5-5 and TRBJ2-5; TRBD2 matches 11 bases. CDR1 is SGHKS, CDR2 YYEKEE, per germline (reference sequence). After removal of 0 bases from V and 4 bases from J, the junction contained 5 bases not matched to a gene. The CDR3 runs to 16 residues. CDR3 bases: TGTGCCAGCAGCTTGGCGCTAGCGGGGGGTTTAGAGACCCAGTACTTC. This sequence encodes CASSLALAGGLETQYF.

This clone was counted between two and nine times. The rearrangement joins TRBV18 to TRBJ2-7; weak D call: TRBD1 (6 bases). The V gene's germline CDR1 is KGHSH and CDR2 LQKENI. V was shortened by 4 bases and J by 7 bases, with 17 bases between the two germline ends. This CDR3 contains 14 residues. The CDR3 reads CASSRTRGVGEQYV. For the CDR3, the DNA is TGTGCCAGCTCACGTACCAGGGGAGTGGGTGAGCAGTACGTC.

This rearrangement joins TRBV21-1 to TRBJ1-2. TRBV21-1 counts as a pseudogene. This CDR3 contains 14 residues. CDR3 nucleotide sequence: TGTGCCAGCCCGGTGGGAACGGATAACTATGGCTACACCTTC. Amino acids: CASPVGTDNYGYTF.

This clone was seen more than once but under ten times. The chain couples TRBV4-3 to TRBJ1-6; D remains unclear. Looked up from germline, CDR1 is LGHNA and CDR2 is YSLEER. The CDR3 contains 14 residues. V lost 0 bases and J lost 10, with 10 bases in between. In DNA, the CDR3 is TGCGCCAGCAGCCAAGAAAAGTTAGGCTCACCCCTCCACTTT. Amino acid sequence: CASSQEKLGSPLHF.

CDR3 in DNA: TGCGCCAGCAGCAGGGGACAGGAGAACACTGAAGCTTTCTTT. Translation gives CASSRGQENTEAFF. The gene calls are TRBV5-1 and TRBJ1-1; 8 bases are shared with TRBD1. Germline V gives CDR1 SGHRS, CDR2 YFSETQ. CDR3 size: 14 residues. With 4 bases clipped from V and 1 base from J, the junction kept 3 bases outside the gene matches.

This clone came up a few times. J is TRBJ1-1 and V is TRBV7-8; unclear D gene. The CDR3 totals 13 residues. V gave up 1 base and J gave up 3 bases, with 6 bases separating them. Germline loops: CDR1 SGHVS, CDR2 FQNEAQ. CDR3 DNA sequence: TGTGCCAGCAGCTTAGTCCCGGACACTGAAGCTTTCTTT. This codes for CASSLVPDTEAFF. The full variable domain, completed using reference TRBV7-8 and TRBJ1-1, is GAGVSQSPRYKVAKRGQDVALRCDPISGHVSLFWYQQALGQGPEFLTYFQNEAQLDKSGLPSDRFFAERPEGSVSTLKIQRTQQEDSAVYLCASSLVPDTEAFFGQGTRLTVV.

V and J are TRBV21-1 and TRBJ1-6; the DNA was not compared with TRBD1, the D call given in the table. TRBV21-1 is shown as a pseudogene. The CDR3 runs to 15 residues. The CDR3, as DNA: TGTGCCAGCAGCGTCTGGGACAGGGTTAATTCACCCCTCCACTTT. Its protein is CASSVWDRVNSPLHF.

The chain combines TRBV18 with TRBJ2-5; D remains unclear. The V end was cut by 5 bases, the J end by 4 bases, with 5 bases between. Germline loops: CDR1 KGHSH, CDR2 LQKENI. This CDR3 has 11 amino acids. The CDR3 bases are TGTGCCAGCTCATCGGGAGAGACCCAGTACTTC. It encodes CASSSGETQYF. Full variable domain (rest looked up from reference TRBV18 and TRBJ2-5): NAGVMQNPRHLVRRRGQEARLRCSPMKGHSHVYWYRQLPEEGLKFMVYLQKENIIDESGMPKERFSAEFPKEGPSILRIQQVVRGDSAAYFCASSSGETQYFGPGTRLLVL.

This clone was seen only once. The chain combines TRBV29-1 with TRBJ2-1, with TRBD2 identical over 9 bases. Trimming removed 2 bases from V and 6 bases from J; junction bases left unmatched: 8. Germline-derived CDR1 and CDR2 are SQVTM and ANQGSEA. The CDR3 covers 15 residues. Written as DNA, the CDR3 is TGCAGCGTTGAAATCCGGCGGGGGGGCATCAATGAGCAGTTCTTC. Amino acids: CSVEIRRGGINEQFF.

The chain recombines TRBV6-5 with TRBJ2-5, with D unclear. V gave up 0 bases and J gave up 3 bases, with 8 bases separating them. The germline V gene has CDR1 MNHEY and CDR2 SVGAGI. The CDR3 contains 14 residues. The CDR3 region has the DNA TGTGCCAGCAGTTACTCCGGCAGTAAAGAGACCCAGTACTTC. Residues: CASSYSGSKETQYF.

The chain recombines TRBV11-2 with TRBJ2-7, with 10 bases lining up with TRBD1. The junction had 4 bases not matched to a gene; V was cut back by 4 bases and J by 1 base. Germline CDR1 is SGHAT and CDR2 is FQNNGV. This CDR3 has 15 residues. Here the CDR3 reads CASSYDRGQSYEQYV. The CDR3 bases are TGTGCCAGCAGCTACGACAGGGGGCAATCCTACGAGCAGTACGTC.

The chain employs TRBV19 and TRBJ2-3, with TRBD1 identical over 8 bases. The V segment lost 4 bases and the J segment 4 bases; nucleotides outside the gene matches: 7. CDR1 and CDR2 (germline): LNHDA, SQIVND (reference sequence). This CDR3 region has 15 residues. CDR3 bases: TGTGCCAGTAGTAAGAGACAGGGGCAGGCAGATACGCAGTATTTT. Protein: CASSKRQGQADTQYF.

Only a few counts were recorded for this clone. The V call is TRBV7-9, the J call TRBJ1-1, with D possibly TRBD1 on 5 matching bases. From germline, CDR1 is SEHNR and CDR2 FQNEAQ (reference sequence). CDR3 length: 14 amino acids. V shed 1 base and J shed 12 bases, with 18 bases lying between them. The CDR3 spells CASSLGEGMGKSFF. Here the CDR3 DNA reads TGTGCCAGCAGCTTAGGGGAGGGGATGGGGAAATCTTTCTTT.

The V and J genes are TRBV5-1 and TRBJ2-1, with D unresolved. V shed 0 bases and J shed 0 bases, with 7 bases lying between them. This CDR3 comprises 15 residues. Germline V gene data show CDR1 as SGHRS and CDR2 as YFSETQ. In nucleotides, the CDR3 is TGCGCCAGCAGCTTGGCAGCTAACTCCTACAATGAGCAGTTCTTC. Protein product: CASSLAANSYNEQFF.

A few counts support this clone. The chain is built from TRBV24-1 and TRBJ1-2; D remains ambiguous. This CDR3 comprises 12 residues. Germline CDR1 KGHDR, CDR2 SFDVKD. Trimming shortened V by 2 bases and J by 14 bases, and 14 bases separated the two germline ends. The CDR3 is CATSDSLADMTF. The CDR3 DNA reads TGTGCCACCAGTGATTCCCTGGCCGATATGACCTTC.

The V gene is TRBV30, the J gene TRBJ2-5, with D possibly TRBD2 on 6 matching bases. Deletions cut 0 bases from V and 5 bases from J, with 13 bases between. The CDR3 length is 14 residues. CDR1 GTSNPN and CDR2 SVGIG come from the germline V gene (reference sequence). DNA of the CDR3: TGTGCCTGGAGTGTATATTACGGAGGGGAGACCCAGTACTTC. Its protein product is CAWSVYYGGETQYF.

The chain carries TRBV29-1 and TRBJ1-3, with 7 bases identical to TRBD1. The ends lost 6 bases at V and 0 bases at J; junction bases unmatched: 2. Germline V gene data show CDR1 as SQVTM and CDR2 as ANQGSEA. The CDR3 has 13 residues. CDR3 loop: CSVGQISGNTIYF. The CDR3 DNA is TGCAGCGTGGGACAGATCTCTGGAAACACCATATATTTT. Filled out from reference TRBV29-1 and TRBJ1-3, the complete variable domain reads SAVISQKPSRDICQRGTSLTIQCQVDSQVTMMFWYRQQPGQSLTLIATANQGSEATYESGFVIDKFPISRPNLTFSTLTVSNMSPEDSSIYLCSVGQISGNTIYFGEGSWLTVV.

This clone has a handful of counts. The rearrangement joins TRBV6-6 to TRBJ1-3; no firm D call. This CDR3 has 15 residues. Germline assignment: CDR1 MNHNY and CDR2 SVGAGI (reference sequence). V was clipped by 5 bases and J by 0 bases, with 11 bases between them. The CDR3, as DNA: TGTGCCAGCAGTATCCAAGTCGGCTCTGGAAACACCATATATTTT. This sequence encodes CASSIQVGSGNTIYF.

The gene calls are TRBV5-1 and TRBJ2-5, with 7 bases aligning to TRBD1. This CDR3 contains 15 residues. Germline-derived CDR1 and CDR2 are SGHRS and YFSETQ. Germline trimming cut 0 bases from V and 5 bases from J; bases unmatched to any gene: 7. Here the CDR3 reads CASSLGQGVGETQYF. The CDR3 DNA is TGCGCCAGCAGCTTGGGACAGGGTGTGGGGGAGACCCAGTACTTC. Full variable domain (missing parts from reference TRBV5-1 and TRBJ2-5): KAGVTQTPRYLIKTRGQQVTLSCSPISGHRSVSWYQQTPGQGLQFLFEYFSETQRNKGNFPGRFSGRQFSNSRSEMNVSTLELGDSALYLCASSLGQGVGETQYFGPGTRLLVL.

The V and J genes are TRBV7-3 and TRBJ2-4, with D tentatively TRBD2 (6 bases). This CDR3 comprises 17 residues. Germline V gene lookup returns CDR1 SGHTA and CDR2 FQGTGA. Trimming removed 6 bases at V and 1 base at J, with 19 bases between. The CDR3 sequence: CASRRRRELPAKNIQYF. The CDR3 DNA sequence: TGTGCCAGCAGACGACGGAGGGAGCTACCCGCCAAAAACATTCAGTACTTC.

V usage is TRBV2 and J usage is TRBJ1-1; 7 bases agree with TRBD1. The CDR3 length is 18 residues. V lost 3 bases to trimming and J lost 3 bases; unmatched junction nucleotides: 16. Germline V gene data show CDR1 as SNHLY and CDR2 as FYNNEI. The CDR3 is CASSDLNRGGWFYTEAFF. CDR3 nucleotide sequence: TGTGCCAGCAGTGATTTGAACAGGGGAGGGTGGTTTTACACTGAAGCTTTCTTT.